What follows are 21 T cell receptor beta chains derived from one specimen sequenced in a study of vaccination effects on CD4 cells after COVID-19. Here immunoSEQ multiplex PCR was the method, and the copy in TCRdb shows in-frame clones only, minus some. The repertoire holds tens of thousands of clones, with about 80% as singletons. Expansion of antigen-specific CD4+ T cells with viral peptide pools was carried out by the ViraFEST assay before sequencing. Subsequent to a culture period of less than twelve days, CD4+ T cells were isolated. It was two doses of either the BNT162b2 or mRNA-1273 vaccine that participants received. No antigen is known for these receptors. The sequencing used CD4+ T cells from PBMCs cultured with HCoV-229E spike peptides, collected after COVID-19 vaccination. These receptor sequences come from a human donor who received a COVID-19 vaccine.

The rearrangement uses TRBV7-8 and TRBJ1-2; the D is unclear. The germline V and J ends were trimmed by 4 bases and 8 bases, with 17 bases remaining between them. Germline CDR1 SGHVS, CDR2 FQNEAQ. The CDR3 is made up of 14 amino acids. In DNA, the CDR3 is TGTGCCAGCAGCTCTCACCTGGACGGGCGAGGCTACACCTTC. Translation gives CASSSHLDGRGYTF. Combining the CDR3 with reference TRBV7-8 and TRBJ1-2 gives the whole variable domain GAGVSQSPRYKVAKRGQDVALRCDPISGHVSLFWYQQALGQGPEFLTYFQNEAQLDKSGLPSDRFFAERPEGSVSTLKIQRTQQEDSAVYLCASSSHLDGRGYTFGSGTRLTVV.

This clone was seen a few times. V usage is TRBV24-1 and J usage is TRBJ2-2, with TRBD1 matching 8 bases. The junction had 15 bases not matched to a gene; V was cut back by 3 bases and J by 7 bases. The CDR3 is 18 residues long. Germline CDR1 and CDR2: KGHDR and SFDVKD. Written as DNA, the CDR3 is TGTGCCACCAGTGATACCCAGGGGGCCTCGATTTACGGCGGGGAGCTGTTTTTT. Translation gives CATSDTQGASIYGGELFF.

The CDR3 is CASSYRSYEQYV. CDR3 DNA: TGTGCCAGCAGTTACAGGTCCTACGAGCAGTACGTC. This chain links TRBV5-6 with TRBJ2-7; D is perhaps TRBD1 (5 bases). V was shortened by 5 bases and J by 1 base, with 7 bases between the two germline ends. CDR3 length equals 12 residues. The V gene's germline CDR1 is SGHDT and CDR2 YYEEEE.

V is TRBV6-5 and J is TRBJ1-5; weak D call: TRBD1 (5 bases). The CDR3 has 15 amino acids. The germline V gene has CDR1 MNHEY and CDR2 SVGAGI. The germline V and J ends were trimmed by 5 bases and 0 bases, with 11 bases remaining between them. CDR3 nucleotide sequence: TGTGCCAGCAGTCGGGGGGTTAATAGCAATCAGCCCCAGCATTTT. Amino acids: CASSRGVNSNQPQHF.

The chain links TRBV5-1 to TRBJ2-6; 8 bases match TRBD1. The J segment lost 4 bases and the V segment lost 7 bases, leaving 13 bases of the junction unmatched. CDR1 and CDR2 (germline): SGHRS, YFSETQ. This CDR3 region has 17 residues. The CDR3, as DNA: TGCGCCAGCGGAACGCAGGGGGCGCTCTCCGGGGCCAACGTCCTGACTTTC. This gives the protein CASGTQGALSGANVLTF.

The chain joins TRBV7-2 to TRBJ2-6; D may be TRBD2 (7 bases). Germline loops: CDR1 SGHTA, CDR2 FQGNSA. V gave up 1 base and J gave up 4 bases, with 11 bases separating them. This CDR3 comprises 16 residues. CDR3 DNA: TGTGCCAGCAGCTTAGTGGGGGGGGCAGGGGCCAACGTCCTGACTTTC. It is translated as CASSLVGGAGANVLTF.

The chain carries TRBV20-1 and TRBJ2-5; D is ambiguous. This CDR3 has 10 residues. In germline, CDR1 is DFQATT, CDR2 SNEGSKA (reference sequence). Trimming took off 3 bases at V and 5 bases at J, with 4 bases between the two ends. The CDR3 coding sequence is TGCAGTGCTAGTGGGGAGACCCAGTACTTC. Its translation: CSASGETQYF.

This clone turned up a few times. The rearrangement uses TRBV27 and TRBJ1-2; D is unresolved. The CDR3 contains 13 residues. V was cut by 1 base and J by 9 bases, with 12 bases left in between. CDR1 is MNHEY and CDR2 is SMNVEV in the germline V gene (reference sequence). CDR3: CASSLYGEGSYTF. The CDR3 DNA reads TGTGCCAGCAGTTTATACGGGGAAGGGAGCTACACCTTC.

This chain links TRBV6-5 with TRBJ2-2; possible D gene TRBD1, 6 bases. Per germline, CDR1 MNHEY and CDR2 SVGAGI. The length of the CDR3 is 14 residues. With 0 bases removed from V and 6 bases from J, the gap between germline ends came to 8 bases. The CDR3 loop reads CASSYSSGAGELFF. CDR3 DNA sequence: TGTGCCAGCAGTTACTCTTCAGGGGCCGGGGAGCTGTTTTTT.

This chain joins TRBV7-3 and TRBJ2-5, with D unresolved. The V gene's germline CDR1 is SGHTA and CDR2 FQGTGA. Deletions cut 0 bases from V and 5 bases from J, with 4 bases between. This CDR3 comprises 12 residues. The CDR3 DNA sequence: TGTGCCAGCAGCTTAACGACGGAGACCCAGTACTTC. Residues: CASSLTTETQYF.

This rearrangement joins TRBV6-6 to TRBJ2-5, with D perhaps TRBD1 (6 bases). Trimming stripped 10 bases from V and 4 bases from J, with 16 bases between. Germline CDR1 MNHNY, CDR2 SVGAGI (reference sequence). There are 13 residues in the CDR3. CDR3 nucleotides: TGTGCCACCCAGGGGCCATTCGGAGAGACCCAGTACTTC. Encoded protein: CATQGPFGETQYF.

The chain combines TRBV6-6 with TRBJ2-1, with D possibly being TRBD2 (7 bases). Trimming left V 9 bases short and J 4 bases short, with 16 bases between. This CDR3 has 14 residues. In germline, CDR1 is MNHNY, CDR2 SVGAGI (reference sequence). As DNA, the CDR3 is TGTGCCAGTAGGGGGGGGCCTAAATACAATGAGCAGTTCTTC. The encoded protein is CASRGGPKYNEQFF.

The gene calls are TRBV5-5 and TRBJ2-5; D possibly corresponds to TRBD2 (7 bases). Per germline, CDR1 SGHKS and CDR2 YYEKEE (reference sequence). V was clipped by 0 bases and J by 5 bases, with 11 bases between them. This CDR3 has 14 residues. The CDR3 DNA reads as TGTGCCAGCAGCTTGGCGGGGGGCCGTGAGACCCAGTACTTC. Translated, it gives CASSLAGGRETQYF.

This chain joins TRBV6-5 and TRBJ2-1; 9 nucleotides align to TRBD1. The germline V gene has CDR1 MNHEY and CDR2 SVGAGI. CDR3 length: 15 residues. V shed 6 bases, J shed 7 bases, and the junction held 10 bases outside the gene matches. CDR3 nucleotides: TGTGCCAGCAGAACCACAGGGGGCACGGTAAATGAGCAGTTCTTC. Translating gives CASRTTGGTVNEQFF.

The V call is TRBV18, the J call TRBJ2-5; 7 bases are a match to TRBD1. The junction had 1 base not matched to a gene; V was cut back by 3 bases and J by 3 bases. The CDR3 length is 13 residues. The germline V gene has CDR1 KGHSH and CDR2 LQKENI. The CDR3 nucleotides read TGTGCCAGCTCACCCGGGACAGAAGAGACCCAGTACTTC. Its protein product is CASSPGTEETQYF.

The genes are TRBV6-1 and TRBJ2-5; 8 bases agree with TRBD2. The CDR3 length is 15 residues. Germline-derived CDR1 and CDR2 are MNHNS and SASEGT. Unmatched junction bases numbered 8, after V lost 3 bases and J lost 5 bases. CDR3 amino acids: CASSDHGGATETQYF. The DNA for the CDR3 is TGTGCCAGCAGTGACCACGGGGGGGCCACGGAGACCCAGTACTTC.

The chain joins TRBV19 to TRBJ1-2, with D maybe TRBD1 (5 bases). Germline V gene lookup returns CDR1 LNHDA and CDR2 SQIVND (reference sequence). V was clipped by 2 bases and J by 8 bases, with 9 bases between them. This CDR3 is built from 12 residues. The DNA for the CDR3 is TGTGCCAGTAGTATACAGGGTTGGGGCTACACCTTC. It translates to CASSIQGWGYTF.

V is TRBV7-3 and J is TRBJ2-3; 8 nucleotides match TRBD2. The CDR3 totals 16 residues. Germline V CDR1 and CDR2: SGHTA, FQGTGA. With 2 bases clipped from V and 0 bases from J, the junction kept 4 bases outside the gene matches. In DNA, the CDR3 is TGTGCCAGCAGCTTAGACAGCGGGGGCAGCACAGATACGCAGTATTTT. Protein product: CASSLDSGGSTDTQYF. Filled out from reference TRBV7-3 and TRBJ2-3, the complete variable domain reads GAGVSQTPSNKVTEKGKYVELRCDPISGHTALYWYRQSLGQGPEFLIYFQGTGAADDSGLPNDRFFAVRPEGSVSTLKIQRTERGDSAVYLCASSLDSGGSTDTQYFGPGTRLTVL.

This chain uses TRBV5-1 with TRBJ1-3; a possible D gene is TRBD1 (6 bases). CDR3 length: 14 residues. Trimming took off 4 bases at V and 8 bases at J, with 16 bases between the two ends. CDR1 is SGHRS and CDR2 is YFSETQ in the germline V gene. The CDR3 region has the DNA TGCGCCAGCAGCGGGGGACGGGGGGCGGACACCATATATTTT. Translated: CASSGGRGADTIYF.

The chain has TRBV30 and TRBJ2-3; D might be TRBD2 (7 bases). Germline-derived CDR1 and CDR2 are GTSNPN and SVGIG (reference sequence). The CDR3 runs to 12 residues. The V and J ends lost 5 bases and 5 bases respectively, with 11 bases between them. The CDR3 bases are TGTGCCTGGGGGGGGGCGATAGATACGCAGTATTTT. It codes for CAWGGAIDTQYF.

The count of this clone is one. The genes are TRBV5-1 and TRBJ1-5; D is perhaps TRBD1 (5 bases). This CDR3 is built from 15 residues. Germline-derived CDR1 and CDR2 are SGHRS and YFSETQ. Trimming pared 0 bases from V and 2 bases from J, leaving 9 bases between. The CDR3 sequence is CASSLGGLGNQPQHF. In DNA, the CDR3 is TGCGCCAGCAGCTTGGGGGGGTTGGGCAATCAGCCCCAGCATTTT.